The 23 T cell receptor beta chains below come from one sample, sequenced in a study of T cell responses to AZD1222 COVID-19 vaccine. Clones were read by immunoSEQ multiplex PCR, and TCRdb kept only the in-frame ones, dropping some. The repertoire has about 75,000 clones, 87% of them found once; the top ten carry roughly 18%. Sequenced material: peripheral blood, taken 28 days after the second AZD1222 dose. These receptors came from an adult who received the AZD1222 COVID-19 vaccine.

CDR3 sequence (DNA): TGTGCCAGCAGTGAATACAGCCTTAATCAGCCCCAGCATTTT. This encodes CASSEYSLNQPQHF. This sequence joins TRBV25-1 and TRBJ1-5, with D uncertain. The CDR3 runs 14 residues. Trimming left V 0 bases short and J 4 bases short, with 7 bases between. CDR1 is MGHDK and CDR2 is SYGVNS in the germline V gene.

The CDR3 bases are TGTGCCAGCAGCTTGGCGGCAGGGGGTCAGTACGAGCAGTACTTC. It encodes CASSLAAGGQYEQYF. This chain joins TRBV5-6 and TRBJ2-7, with 7 nucleotides matching TRBD1. Germline V gene sequence: CDR1 SGHDT, CDR2 YYEEEE. V lost 0 bases, J lost 4 bases, and 7 bases stayed unmatched. CDR3 length: 15 amino acids.

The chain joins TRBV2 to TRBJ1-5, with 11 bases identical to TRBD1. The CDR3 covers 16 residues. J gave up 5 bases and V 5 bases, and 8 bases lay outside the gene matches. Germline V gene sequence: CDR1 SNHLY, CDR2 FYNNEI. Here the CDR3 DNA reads TGTGCCAGCAGTCATCAACCGGGACAGGGGGATCAGCCCCAGCATTTT. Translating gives CASSHQPGQGDQPQHF.

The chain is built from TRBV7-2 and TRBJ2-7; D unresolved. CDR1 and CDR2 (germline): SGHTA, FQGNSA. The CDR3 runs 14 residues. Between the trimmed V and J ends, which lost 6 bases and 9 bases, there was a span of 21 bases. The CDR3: CASSQVRSSFGQYF. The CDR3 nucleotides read TGTGCCAGCAGTCAAGTGCGGTCGAGTTTCGGGCAGTACTTC.

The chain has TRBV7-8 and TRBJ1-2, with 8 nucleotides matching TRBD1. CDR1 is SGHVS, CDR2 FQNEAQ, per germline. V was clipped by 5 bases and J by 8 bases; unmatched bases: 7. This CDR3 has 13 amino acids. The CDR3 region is CASSALTGAGYTF. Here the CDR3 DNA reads TGTGCCAGCAGCGCCTTGACAGGGGCCGGCTACACCTTC.

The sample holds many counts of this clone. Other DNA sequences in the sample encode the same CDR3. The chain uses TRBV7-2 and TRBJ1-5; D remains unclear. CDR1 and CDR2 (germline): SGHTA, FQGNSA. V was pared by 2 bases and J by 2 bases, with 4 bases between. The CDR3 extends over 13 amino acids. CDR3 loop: CASSLRGNQPQHF. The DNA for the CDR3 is TGTGCCAGCAGCTTAAGGGGCAATCAGCCCCAGCATTTT. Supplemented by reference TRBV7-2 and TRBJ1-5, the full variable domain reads GAGVSQSPSNKVTEKGKDVELRCDPISGHTALYWYRQSLGQGLEFLIYFQGNSAPDKSGLPSDRFSAERTGGSVSTLTIQRTQQEDSAVYLCASSLRGNQPQHFGDGTRLSIL.

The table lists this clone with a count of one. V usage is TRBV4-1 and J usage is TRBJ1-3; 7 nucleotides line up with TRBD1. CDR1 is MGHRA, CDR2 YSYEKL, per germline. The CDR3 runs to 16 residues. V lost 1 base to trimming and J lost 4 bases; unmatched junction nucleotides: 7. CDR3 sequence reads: CASSQVLPGGGNTIYF. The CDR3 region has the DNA TGCGCCAGCAGCCAAGTTCTGCCAGGGGGAGGAAACACCATATATTTT.

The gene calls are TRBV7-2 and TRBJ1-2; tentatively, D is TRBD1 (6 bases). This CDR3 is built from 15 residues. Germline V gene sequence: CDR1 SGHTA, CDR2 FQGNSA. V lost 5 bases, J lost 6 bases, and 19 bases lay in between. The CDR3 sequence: CASSVRGGYWNGYTF. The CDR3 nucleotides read TGTGCCAGCAGCGTACGCGGGGGCTATTGGAATGGCTACACCTTC.

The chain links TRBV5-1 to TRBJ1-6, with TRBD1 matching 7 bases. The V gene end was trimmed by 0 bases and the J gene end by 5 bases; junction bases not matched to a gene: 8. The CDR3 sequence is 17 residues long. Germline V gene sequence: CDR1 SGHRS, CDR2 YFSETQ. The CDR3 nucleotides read TGCGCCAGCAGCTTGGCCTCACCGGGACAGAATAATTCACCCCTCCACTTT. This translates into CASSLASPGQNNSPLHF.

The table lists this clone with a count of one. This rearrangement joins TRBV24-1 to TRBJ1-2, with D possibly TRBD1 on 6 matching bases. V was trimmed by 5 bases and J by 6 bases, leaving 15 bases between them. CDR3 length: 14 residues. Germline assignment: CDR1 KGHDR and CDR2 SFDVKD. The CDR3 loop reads CATSVGGAGDGYTF. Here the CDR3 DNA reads TGTGCCACCAGTGTGGGGGGCGCAGGGGATGGCTACACCTTC.

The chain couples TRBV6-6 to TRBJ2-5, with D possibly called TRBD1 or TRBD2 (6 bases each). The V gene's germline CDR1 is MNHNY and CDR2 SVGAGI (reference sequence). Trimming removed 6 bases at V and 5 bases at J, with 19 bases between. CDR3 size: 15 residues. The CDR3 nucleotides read TGTGCCAGCAGCTCCTCCGTGGGGGGCCGGGAGACCCAGTACTTC. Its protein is CASSSSVGGRETQYF.

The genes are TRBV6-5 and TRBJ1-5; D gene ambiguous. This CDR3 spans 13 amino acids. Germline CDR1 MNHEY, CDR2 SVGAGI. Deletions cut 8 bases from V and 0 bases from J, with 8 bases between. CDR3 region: CASEEYSNQPQHF. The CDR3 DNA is TGTGCCAGCGAGGAATATAGCAATCAGCCCCAGCATTTT.

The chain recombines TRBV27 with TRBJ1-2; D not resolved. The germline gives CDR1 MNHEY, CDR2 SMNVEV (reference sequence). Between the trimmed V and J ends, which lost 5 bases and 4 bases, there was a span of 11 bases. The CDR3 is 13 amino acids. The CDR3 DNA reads TGTGCCAGCAGTCTCGGGCCGTCCTATGGCTACACCTTC. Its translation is CASSLGPSYGYTF.

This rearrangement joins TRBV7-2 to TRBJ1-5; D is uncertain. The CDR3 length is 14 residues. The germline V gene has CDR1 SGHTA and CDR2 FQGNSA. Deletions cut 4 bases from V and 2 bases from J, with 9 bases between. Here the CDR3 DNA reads TGTGCCAGCAGCTGGCGGGAGGGCAATCAGCCCCAGCATTTT. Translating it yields CASSWREGNQPQHF.

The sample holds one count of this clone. The CDR3 loop is CASNPTGAYNEQFF. CDR3 bases: TGTGCCAGCAACCCGACAGGGGCCTACAATGAGCAGTTCTTC. This sequence joins TRBV2 and TRBJ2-1; 8 bases line up with TRBD1. This CDR3 comprises 14 residues. From germline, CDR1 is SNHLY and CDR2 FYNNEI. V lost 7 bases to trimming and J lost 2 bases; unmatched junction nucleotides: 4.

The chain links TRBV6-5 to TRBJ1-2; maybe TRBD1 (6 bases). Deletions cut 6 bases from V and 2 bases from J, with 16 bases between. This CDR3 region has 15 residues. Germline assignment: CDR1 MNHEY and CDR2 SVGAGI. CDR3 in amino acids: CASSSRGRGNYGYTF. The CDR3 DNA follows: TGTGCCAGCAGCAGCCGTGGCAGGGGAAACTATGGCTACACCTTC.

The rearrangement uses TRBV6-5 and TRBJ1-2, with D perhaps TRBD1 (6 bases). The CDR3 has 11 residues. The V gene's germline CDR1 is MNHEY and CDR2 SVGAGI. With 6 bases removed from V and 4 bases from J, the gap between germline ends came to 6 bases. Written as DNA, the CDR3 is TGTGCCAGCAGGGACAGCTATGGCTACACCTTC. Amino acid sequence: CASRDSYGYTF.

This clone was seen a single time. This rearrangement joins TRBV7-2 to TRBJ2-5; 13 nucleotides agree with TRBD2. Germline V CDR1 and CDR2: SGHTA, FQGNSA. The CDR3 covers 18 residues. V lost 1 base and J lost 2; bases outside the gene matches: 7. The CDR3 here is CASSLDTPGLAGQETQYF. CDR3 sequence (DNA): TGTGCCAGCAGCTTAGACACACCGGGACTAGCGGGGCAAGAGACCCAGTACTTC.

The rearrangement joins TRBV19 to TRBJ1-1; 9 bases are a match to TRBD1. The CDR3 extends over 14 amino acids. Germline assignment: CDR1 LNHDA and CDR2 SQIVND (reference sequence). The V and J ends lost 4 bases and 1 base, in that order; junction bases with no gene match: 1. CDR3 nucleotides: TGTGCCAGTAGTAGGGGACAGGGGAACACTGAAGCTTTCTTT. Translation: CASSRGQGNTEAFF.

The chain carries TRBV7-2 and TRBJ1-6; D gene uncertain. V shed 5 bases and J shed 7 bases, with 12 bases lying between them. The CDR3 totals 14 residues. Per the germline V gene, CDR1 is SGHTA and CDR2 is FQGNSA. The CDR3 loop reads CASSIYTGNSPLHF. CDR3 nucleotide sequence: TGTGCCAGCAGCATCTACACGGGGAATTCACCCCTCCACTTT.

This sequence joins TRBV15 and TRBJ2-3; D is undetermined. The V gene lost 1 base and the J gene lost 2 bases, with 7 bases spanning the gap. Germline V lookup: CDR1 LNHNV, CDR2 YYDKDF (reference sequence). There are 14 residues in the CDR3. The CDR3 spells CATSRGAYTDTQYF. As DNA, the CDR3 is TGTGCCACCAGCAGAGGGGCCTACACAGATACGCAGTATTTT.

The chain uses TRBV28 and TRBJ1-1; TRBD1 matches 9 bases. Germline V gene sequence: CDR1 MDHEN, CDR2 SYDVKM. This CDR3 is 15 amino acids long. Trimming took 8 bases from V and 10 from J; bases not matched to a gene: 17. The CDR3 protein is CASLPMGQGSIGAFF. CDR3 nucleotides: TGTGCCAGCCTGCCCATGGGACAGGGATCGATAGGAGCTTTCTTT.

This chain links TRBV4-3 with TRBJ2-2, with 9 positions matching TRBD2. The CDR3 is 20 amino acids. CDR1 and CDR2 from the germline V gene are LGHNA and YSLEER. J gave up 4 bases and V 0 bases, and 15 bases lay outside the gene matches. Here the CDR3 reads CASSQDAAGGLLSSTGELFF. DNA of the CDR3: TGCGCCAGCAGCCAAGATGCTGCGGGGGGGCTTCTTTCCAGCACCGGGGAGCTGTTTTTT.